The entry below gives a single TCR beta chain sequence along with its context. The CDR3 spans 12 residues. The V end lost 0 bases, the J end lost 1 base, and 2 bases lay between the germline ends. CDR1 is SGHDT, CDR2 YYEEEE, per germline. This sample was included in a study of metastatic and nonmetastatic thyroid tumors. About the study: Blood and tumor or nodule tissue repertoires from malignant and benign thyroid patients were compared.

Study processing details: In papillary thyroid cancer, a distant-metastasis classifier was built using CDR3 differences across clinicopathological groups. TCRdb reprocessed the PCR reads via MiXCR. V and J calls and clone size were set by TCRdb, not the authors. In the table there are under 5,000 clones, around 38% of which are singletons. All patients reached thyroid surgery having received no treatment beforehand. This sequence was found in a male donor with papillary thyroid cancer or a benign thyroid nodule (not recorded which). Some clones in this sample may be carry-over from other donors' samples. Material: tumor tissue. The chain recombines TRBV5-6 with TRBJ2-7; D not resolved. The CDR3 spells CASSLASYEQYF. The CDR3 region has the DNA TGTGCCAGCAGCTTGGCTTCCTACGAGCAGTACTTC.